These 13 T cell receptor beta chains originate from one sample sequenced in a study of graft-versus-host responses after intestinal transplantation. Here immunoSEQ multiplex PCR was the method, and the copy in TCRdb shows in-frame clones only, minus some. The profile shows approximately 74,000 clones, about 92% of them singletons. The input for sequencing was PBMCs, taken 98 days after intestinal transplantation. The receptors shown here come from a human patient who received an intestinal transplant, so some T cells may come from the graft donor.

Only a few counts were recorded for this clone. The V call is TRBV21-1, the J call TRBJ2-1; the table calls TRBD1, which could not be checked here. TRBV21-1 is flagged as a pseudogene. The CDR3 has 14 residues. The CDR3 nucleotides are TGTGCCAGCTACTCCAGGGGATCTGACAATGAGCAGTTCTTC. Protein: CASYSRGSDNEQFF.

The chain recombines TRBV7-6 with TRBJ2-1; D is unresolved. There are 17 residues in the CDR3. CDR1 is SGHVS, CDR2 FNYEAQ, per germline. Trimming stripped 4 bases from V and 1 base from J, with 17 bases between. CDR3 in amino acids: CASSSRTRVWSYNEQFF. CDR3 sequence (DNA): TGTGCCAGCAGCTCTAGGACCCGCGTCTGGTCCTACAATGAGCAGTTCTTC.

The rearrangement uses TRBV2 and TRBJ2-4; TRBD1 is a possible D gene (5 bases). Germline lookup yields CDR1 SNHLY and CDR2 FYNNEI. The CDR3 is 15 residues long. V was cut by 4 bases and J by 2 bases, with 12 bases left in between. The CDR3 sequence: CASSVGELSKNIQYF. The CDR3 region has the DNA TGTGCCAGCAGTGTAGGGGAACTGTCCAAAAACATTCAGTACTTC.

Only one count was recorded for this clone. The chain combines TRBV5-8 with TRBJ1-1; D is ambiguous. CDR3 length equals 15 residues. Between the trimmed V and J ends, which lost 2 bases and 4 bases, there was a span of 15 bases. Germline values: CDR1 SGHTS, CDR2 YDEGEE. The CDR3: CASSLKAGWITEAFF. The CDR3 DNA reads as TGTGCCAGCAGCTTAAAAGCGGGATGGATCACTGAAGCTTTCTTT.

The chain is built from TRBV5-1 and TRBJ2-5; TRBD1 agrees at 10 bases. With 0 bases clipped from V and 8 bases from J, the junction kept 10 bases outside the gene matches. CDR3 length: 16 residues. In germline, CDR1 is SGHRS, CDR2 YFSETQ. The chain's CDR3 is CASSLERGTGDYTQYF. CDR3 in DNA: TGCGCCAGCAGCTTGGAGAGGGGGACAGGGGATTACACCCAGTACTTC.

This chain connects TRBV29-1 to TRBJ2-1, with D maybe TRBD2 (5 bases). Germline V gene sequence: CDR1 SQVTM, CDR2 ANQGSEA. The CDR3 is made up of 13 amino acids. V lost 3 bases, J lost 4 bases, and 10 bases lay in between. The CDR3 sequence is CSVDIGLYNEQFF. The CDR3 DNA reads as TGCAGCGTTGATATCGGACTTTACAATGAGCAGTTCTTC.

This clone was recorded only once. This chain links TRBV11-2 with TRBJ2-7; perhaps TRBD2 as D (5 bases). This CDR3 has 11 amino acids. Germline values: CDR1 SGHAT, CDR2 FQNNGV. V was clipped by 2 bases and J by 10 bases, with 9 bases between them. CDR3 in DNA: TGTGCCAGCAGCTTAAGGACTTTACAGTACTTC. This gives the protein CASSLRTLQYF.

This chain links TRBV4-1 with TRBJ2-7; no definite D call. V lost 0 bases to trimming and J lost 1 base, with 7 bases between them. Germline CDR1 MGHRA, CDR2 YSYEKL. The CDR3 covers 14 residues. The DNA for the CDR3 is TGCGCCAGCAGCCAAGAGGCCAGATCCTACGAGCAGTACTTC. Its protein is CASSQEARSYEQYF.

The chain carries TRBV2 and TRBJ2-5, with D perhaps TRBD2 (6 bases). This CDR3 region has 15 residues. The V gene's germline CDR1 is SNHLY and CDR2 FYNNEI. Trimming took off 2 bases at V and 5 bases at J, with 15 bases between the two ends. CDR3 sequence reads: CASSERRAGSETQYF. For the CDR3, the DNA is TGTGCCAGCAGTGAAAGGAGGGCAGGCTCGGAGACCCAGTACTTC.

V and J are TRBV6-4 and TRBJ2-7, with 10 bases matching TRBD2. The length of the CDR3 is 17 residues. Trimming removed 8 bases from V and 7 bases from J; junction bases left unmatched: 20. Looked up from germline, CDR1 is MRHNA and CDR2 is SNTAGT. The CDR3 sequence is CASFHGPLAGVTGEQYF. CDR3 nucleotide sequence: TGTGCCAGCTTCCACGGACCCCTAGCGGGAGTAACGGGTGAGCAGTACTTC.

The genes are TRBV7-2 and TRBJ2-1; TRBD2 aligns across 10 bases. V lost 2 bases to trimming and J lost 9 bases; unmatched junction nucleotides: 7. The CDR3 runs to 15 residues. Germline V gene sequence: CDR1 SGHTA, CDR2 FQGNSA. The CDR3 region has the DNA TGTGCCAGCAGCTTAACTAGCGGGGATCTTACTGAGCAGTTCTTC. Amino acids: CASSLTSGDLTEQFF.

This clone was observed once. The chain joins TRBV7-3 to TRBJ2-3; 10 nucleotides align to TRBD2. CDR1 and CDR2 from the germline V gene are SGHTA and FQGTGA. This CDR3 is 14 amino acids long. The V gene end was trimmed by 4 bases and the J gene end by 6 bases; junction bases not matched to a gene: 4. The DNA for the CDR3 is TGTGCCAGCAGCTCCGGACTAGCGGACGATACGCAGTATTTT. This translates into CASSSGLADDTQYF.

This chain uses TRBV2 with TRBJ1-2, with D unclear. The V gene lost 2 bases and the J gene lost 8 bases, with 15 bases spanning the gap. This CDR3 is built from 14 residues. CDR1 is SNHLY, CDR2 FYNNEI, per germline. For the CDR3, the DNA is TGTGCCAGCAGTGAATGGGCACCCCCTAACGGCTACACCTTC. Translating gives CASSEWAPPNGYTF.